These T cell receptor beta chains were read from a single sample in a study of human T cells and chemical hapten exposure. TCRdb analysed the reads with MiXCR anew, one entry per CDR3 protein. The sample shows about 120,000 distinct CDR3 sequences, about 7.7% of them seen only once. Sample: whole blood. The origin of the receptors is a human donor in good health. Some clones in this sample may be carry-over from other donors' samples. Each CDR3 is given with its conserved first and last residue. A D gene is named only where the DNA matches it firmly. Size is omitted from some rows. Given values are once, few, many or a class for expanded clones.

CDR3: CASMGVRETQYF
DNA: TGTGCCAGCATGGGGGTCCGAGAGACCCAGTACTTC
D: .
size: .
J: TRBJ2-5
V: TRBV25-1

CDR3: CASRPGGPYNEQFF
DNA: TGTGCCAGCAGACCAGGGGGCCCCTACAATGAGCAGTTCTTC
D: TRBD1
size: few
J: TRBJ2-1
V: TRBV12-3/TRBV12-4

CDR3: CASSLNRIIGGGGYGYTF
DNA: TGTGCCAGCAGCTTGAACAGGATAATAGGGGGCGGAGGCTATGGCTACACCTTC
D: TRBD1
size: few
J: TRBJ1-2
V: TRBV5-6

CDR3: CATSDFGGAQYF
DNA: TGTGCCACCAGTGATTTCGGCGGAGCGCAGTATTTT
D: .
size: .
J: TRBJ2-3
V: TRBV24-1

CDR3: CASSPWGQDGVYEQYF
DNA: TGTGCCAGCTCACCATGGGGACAGGACGGAGTCTACGAGCAGTACTTC
D: TRBD1
size: many
J: TRBJ2-7
V: TRBV18

CDR3: CASSLKDRAPPNEQFF
DNA: TGTGCCAGCAGCTTAAAGGACAGGGCTCCCCCCAATGAGCAGTTCTTC
D: TRBD1
size: many
J: TRBJ2-1
V: TRBV7-9

CDR3: CSADSDQKRELFF
DNA: TGCAGTGCTGACAGTGACCAGAAGCGGGAACTGTTTTTT
D: .
size: many
J: TRBJ1-4
V: TRBV20-1

CDR3: CASSSGGGPYGGYTF
DNA: TGTGCCAGCAGTTCAGGTGGGGGGCCTTATGGGGGCTACACCTTC
D: .
size: .
J: TRBJ1-2
V: TRBV12-3/TRBV12-4

CDR3: CASSQAASGSGETQYF
DNA: TGTGCCAGCAGCCAAGCGGCTAGCGGGAGTGGGGAGACCCAGTACTTC
D: TRBD2
size: few
J: TRBJ2-5
V: TRBV4-2

CDR3: CSVGQGAFYGYTF
DNA: TGCAGCGTTGGACAGGGGGCTTTCTATGGCTACACCTTC
D: TRBD1
size: few
J: TRBJ1-2
V: TRBV29-1

CDR3: CAISGTGGSTEAFF
DNA: TGTGCCATCAGTGGGACAGGGGGCTCTACTGAAGCTTTCTTT
D: TRBD1
size: .
J: TRBJ1-1
V: TRBV10-3

CDR3: CASSLDGTGNSGANVLTF
DNA: TGCGCCAGCAGCTTGGACGGGACAGGAAACTCTGGGGCCAACGTCCTGACTTTC
D: TRBD1
size: many
J: TRBJ2-6
V: TRBV5-1

CDR3: CASMAVVNTEAFF
DNA: TGTGCCAGCATGGCAGTCGTGAACACTGAAGCTTTCTTT
D: .
size: .
J: TRBJ1-1
V: TRBV12-3/TRBV12-4

CDR3: CAIVRDLEETQYF
DNA: TGTGCCATCGTCCGGGACCTCGAAGAGACCCAGTACTTC
D: .
size: .
J: TRBJ2-5
V: TRBV6-1

CDR3: CASSQPIGMNTEAFF
DNA: TGTGCCAGCAGCCAACCAATCGGGATGAACACTGAAGCTTTCTTT
D: .
size: many
J: TRBJ1-1
V: TRBV3-1

CDR3: CASSEGYEQFF
DNA: TGCGCCAGCAGTGAGGGGTATGAGCAGTTCTTC
D: .
size: .
J: TRBJ2-1
V: TRBV10-2

CDR3: CASSFGQGASYTQYF
DNA: TGTGCCAGCAGCTTCGGACAGGGCGCTTCTTATACGCAGTATTTT
D: TRBD1
size: .
J: TRBJ2-3
V: TRBV7-2

CDR3: CSAIGRPSGTGGYNEQFF
DNA: TGCAGTGCCATCGGCCGACCAAGCGGGACAGGGGGCTACAATGAGCAGTTCTTC
D: TRBD1
size: few
J: TRBJ2-1
V: TRBV20-1

CDR3: CAIGRQGANNEQFF
DNA: TGTGCCATCGGTAGACAGGGGGCCAACAATGAGCAGTTCTTC
D: TRBD1
size: .
J: TRBJ2-1
V: TRBV10-3

CDR3: CASSGGYSYNSPLHF
DNA: TGCGCCAGCAGCGGAGGTTACTCCTATAATTCACCCCTCCACTTT
D: .
size: many
J: TRBJ1-6
V: TRBV4-3

CDR3: CASSYPEGGSATEAFF
DNA: TGTGCCAGCAGTTACCCCGAAGGGGGCTCGGCCACTGAAGCTTTCTTT
D: TRBD1
size: many
J: TRBJ1-1
V: TRBV6-2/TRBV6-3

CDR3: CASSRQNYGYTF
DNA: TGTGCCAGCAGTAGACAGAACTATGGCTACACCTTC
D: .
size: many
J: TRBJ1-2
V: TRBV12-3/TRBV12-4

CDR3: CASSATTMTGLNTEAFF
DNA: TGTGCCAGCAGCGCTACCACTATGACAGGATTGAACACTGAAGCTTTCTTT
D: .
size: many
J: TRBJ1-1
V: TRBV7-9

CDR3: CASSYPRDSNQPQHF
DNA: TGTGCCAGCAGTTACCCCCGGGATAGCAATCAGCCCCAGCATTTT
D: .
size: many
J: TRBJ1-5
V: TRBV6-2/TRBV6-3

CDR3: CASSWPASGRLNEQYF
DNA: TGCGCCAGCAGCTGGCCGGCTAGCGGGAGGTTGAACGAGCAGTACTTC
D: TRBD2
size: .
J: TRBJ2-7
V: TRBV5-1

CDR3: CSVEDFNRSSTDTQYF
DNA: TGCAGCGTTGAAGATTTCAACAGGTCTAGCACAGATACGCAGTATTTT
D: .
size: .
J: TRBJ2-3
V: TRBV29-1

CDR3: CASRLGQNTGELFF
DNA: TGTGCCAGCCGCTTGGGACAGAACACCGGGGAGCTGTTTTTT
D: .
size: .
J: TRBJ2-2
V: TRBV27

CDR3: CASSSGQPNSPLHF
DNA: TGTGCCAGCAGCTCTGGACAGCCTAATTCACCCCTCCACTTT
D: .
size: many
J: TRBJ1-6
V: TRBV7-2

CDR3: CASNGGHTDTQYF
DNA: TGTGCCAGCAATGGCGGGCACACAGATACGCAGTATTTT
D: .
size: .
J: TRBJ2-3
V: TRBV25-1

CDR3: CASSPGGTRRLVETQYF
DNA: TGTGCCAGCAGCCCAGGGGGCACGAGGCGGCTAGTAGAGACCCAGTACTTC
D: TRBD1
size: few
J: TRBJ2-5
V: TRBV7-6

CDR3: CASSTLRGRVHEQYF
DNA: TGTGCCAGCAGCACCCTCCGAGGCCGCGTGCACGAGCAGTACTTC
D: .
size: .
J: TRBJ2-7
V: TRBV7-8

CDR3: CASSLLGPWGAGQSEEQFF
DNA: TGTGCCAGCAGTTTACTGGGGCCCTGGGGGGCGGGCCAAAGTGAGGAGCAGTTCTTC
D: .
size: few
J: TRBJ2-1
V: TRBV12-3/TRBV12-4

CDR3: CASSPRGVTEQFF
DNA: TGTGCCAGCAGCCCTCGGGGCGTGACTGAGCAGTTCTTC
D: .
size: .
J: TRBJ2-1
V: TRBV11-2

CDR3: CSARALAEVYNEQFF
DNA: TGCAGTGCTAGAGCTCTAGCGGAGGTCTACAATGAGCAGTTCTTC
D: TRBD2
size: many
J: TRBJ2-1
V: TRBV20-1

CDR3: CASATNTEAFF
DNA: TGTGCCAGTGCGACGAACACTGAAGCTTTCTTT
D: .
size: many
J: TRBJ1-1
V: TRBV18

CDR3: CASRAGVSDTQYF
DNA: TGTGCCAGCAGAGCGGGAGTTTCAGATACGCAGTATTTT
D: TRBD2
size: many
J: TRBJ2-3
V: TRBV12-3/TRBV12-4

CDR3: CAISETTGPLPLHF
DNA: TGTGCCATCAGCGAGACGACAGGGCCCTTACCCCTCCACTTT
D: TRBD1
size: few
J: TRBJ1-6
V: TRBV10-3

CDR3: CASSPNRTVAYEQYF
DNA: TGTGCCAGCAGTCCTAACCGGACGGTAGCCTACGAGCAGTACTTC
D: .
size: .
J: TRBJ2-7
V: TRBV12-3/TRBV12-4

CDR3: CASAKDGGPETQYF
DNA: TGTGCTAGTGCCAAGGACGGCGGCCCGGAGACCCAGTACTTC
D: .
size: .
J: TRBJ2-5
V: TRBV12-5

CDR3: CSVRGPGGNTIYF
DNA: TGCAGCGTTCGAGGACCAGGGGGAAACACCATATATTTT
D: .
size: many
J: TRBJ1-3
V: TRBV29-1

CDR3: CASSGQGTNQPQHF
DNA: TGTGCCAGCAGCGGACAGGGGACCAATCAGCCCCAGCATTTT
D: TRBD1
size: many
J: TRBJ1-5
V: TRBV7-2

CDR3: CSARGSGSVLETQYF
DNA: TGCAGTGCTAGAGGCAGCGGGAGTGTCCTTGAGACCCAGTACTTC
D: TRBD2
size: few
J: TRBJ2-5
V: TRBV20-1

CDR3: CASSEGIWETQYF
DNA: TGTGCCAGCAGCGAGGGGATATGGGAGACCCAGTACTTC
D: .
size: few
J: TRBJ2-5
V: TRBV9

CDR3: CAISEMTGYNEQFF
DNA: TGTGCCATCAGTGAGATGACAGGGTACAATGAGCAGTTCTTC
D: TRBD1
size: .
J: TRBJ2-1
V: TRBV10-3

CDR3: CASAEEVAKNIQYF
DNA: TGTGCCAGCGCAGAGGAGGTAGCCAAAAACATTCAGTACTTC
D: .
size: few
J: TRBJ2-4
V: TRBV7-9

CDR3: CASSRQGEQYF
DNA: TGTGCCAGCAGCCGACAGGGCGAGCAGTACTTC
D: TRBD1
size: few
J: TRBJ2-7
V: TRBV7-9

CDR3: CASSQDRLAGGSYEQYF
DNA: TGTGCCAGCAGCCAAGATCGCCTAGCGGGGGGTTCCTACGAGCAGTACTTC
D: TRBD2
size: few
J: TRBJ2-7
V: TRBV4-3

CDR3: CASSQDGASQETQYF
DNA: TGCGCCAGCAGCCAAGATGGGGCATCTCAAGAGACCCAGTACTTC
D: .
size: .
J: TRBJ2-5
V: TRBV4-3

CDR3: CSVPYGYYNEQFF
DNA: TGCAGCGTTCCTTATGGGTACTACAATGAGCAGTTCTTC
D: .
size: .
J: TRBJ2-1
V: TRBV29-1